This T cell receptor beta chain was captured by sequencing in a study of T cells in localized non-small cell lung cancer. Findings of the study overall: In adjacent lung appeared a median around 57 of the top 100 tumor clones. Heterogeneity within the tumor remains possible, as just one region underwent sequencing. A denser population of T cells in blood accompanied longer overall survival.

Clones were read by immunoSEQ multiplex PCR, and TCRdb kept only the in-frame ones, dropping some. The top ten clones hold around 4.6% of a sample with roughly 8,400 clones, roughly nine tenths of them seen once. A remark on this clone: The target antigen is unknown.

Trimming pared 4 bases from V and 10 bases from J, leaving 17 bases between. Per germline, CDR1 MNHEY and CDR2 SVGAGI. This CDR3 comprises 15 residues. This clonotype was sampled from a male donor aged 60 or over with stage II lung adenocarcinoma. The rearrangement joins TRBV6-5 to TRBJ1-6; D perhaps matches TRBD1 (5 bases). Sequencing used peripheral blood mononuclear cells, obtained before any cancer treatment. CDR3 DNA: TGTGCCAGCAGTTCCCGGGGCCAGCGATTCTCACCCCTCCACTTT. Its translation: CASSSRGQRFSPLHF.